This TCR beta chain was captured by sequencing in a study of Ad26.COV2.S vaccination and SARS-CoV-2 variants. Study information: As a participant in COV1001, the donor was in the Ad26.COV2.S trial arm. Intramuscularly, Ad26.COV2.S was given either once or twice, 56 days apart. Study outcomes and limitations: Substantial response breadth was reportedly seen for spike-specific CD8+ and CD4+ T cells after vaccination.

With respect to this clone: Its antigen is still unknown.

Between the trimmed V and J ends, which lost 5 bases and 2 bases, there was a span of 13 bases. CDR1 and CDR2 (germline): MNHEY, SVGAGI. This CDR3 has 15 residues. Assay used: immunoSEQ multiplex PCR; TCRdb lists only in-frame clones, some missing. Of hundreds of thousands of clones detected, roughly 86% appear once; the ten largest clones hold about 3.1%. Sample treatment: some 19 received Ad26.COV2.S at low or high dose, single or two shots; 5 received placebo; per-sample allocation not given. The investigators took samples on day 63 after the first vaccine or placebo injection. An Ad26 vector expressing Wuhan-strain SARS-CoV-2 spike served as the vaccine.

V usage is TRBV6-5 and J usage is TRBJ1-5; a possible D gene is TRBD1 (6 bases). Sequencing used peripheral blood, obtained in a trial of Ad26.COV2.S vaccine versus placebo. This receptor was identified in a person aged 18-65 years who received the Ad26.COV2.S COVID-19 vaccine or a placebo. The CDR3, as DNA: TGTGCCAGCAGTCCACAGGGTTTGGGCAATCAGCCCCAGCATTTT. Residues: CASSPQGLGNQPQHF.